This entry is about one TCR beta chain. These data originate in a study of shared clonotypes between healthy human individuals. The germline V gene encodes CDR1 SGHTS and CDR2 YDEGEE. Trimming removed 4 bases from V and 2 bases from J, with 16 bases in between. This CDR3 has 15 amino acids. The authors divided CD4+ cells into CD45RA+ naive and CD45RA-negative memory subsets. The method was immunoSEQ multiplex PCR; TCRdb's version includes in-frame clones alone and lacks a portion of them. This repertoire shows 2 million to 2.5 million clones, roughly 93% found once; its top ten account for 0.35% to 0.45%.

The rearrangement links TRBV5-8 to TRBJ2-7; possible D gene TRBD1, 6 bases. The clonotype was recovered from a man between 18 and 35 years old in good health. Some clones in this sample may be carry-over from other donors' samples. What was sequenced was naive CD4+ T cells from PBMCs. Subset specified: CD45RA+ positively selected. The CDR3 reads CASSRTGFGAYEQYF. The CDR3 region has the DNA TGTGCCAGCAGCCGCACAGGGTTTGGCGCCTACGAGCAGTACTTC.